The 7 T cell receptor beta chains listed next were all sequenced from one sample in a study of blood T cell repertoires in COVID-19. Generated by immunoSEQ multiplex PCR, the TCRdb table keeps only in-frame clones and is missing some. The table lists hundreds of thousands of clones, 83% of them singletons. The sequenced sample was peripheral blood. The receptors here all came from a woman aged 25 to 39 with COVID-19, enrolled during active disease.

This chain joins TRBV4-1 and TRBJ2-5; a weak D match, TRBD2 (7 bases). Germline CDR1 MGHRA, CDR2 YSYEKL. Trimming cost V 3 bases and J 5 bases, with 28 bases left between them. The CDR3 totals 19 residues. The CDR3 DNA reads as TGCGCCAGCAGCCAGGGGAGGGGGAATAGCGCAACAAATAGGGAGACCCAGTACTTC. Its translation: CASSQGRGNSATNRETQYF.

A few counts support this clone. The rearrangement links TRBV19 to TRBJ1-1; 8 nucleotides line up with TRBD1. With V trimmed by 4 bases and J by 4 bases, 5 bases remained unmatched. This CDR3 is built from 14 residues. The V gene's germline CDR1 is LNHDA and CDR2 SQIVND (reference sequence). The CDR3 here is CASSNQGARTEAFF. DNA for the CDR3: TGTGCCAGTAGTAATCAGGGGGCGCGCACTGAAGCTTTCTTT.

Here the CDR3 DNA reads TGTGCCTGGAGTCAGGGGGTTAGCACAGATACGCAGTATTTT. Amino acid sequence: CAWSQGVSTDTQYF. This chain uses TRBV30 with TRBJ2-3; TRBD1 aligns across 7 bases. Germline V gene data show CDR1 as GTSNPN and CDR2 as SVGIG (reference sequence). The CDR3 loop spans 14 amino acids. Trimming cost V 2 bases and J 0 bases; bases outside gene matches: 2.

CDR3 residues: CASSPISGGIQETQYF. The CDR3 bases are TGTGCCAGCTCACCAATCAGCGGGGGAATCCAAGAGACCCAGTACTTC. The rearrangement joins TRBV18 to TRBJ2-5; 8 positions agree with TRBD2. CDR1 is KGHSH, CDR2 LQKENI, per germline. The CDR3 is 16 amino acids. J was trimmed by 1 base and V by 2 bases; bases with no gene match: 6.

This clone was observed once. The V gene is TRBV14, the J gene TRBJ2-3; D is uncertain. Germline V lookup: CDR1 SGHDN, CDR2 FVKESK. This CDR3 region has 15 residues. The germline V and J ends were trimmed by 4 bases and 0 bases, with 11 bases remaining between them. The CDR3 here is CASSPQFTSTDTQYF. CDR3 nucleotide sequence: TGTGCCAGCAGCCCACAGTTCACTAGCACAGATACGCAGTATTTT.

The chain joins TRBV19 to TRBJ2-2; TRBD2 matches 12 bases. Germline V gene sequence: CDR1 LNHDA, CDR2 SQIVND (reference sequence). CDR3 length equals 17 residues. J gave up 7 bases and V 4 bases, and 10 bases lay outside the gene matches. CDR3 amino acids: CASSNGLAGRVSGELFF. The CDR3 bases are TGTGCCAGTAGTAACGGACTAGCGGGGAGAGTTAGCGGGGAGCTGTTTTTT.

This rearrangement joins TRBV9 to TRBJ2-1, with a weak D call TRBD1 (7 bases). The CDR3 contains 20 residues. Germline-derived CDR1 and CDR2 are SGDLS and YYNGEE. V was cut by 0 bases and J by 0 bases, with 22 bases left in between. CDR3 region: CASSVAGGGSGLSSYNEQFF. The CDR3 bases are TGTGCCAGCAGCGTAGCCGGAGGGGGCAGCGGGTTAAGCTCCTACAATGAGCAGTTCTTC. The full variable domain, its missing parts supplied by reference TRBV9 and TRBJ2-1, is DSGVTQTPKHLITATGQRVTLRCSPRSGDLSVYWYQQSLDQGLQFLIQYYNGEERAKGNILERFSAQQFPDLHSELNLSSLELGDSALYFCASSVAGGGSGLSSYNEQFFGPGTRLTVL.